This TCR beta chain stems from a study of blood T cell repertoires in COVID-19. Study at large: Collection of acute and convalescent COVID-19 samples took place in the United States, Italy and Spain. Sample material is recorded as cDNA or gDNA derived from T cells, B-cell-depleted T cells, or PBMCs.

Germline values: CDR1 SGHVS, CDR2 FQNEAQ. There are 15 residues in the CDR3. V lost 1 base to trimming and J lost 10 bases, with 19 bases between them. As processed by the authors: Reference gene primers were amplified, and this amplification served to estimate nucleated cell counts. The table came from immunoSEQ multiplex PCR; TCRdb's copy has only in-frame clones and leaves some out. V and J calls and clone size are as listed in that table; D and trimming were resolved from the DNA. The sample includes about 160,000 clones, about 80% seen only once; the top ten take 22%. The source material was peripheral blood. This receptor was taken from a woman of 80 years or more with acute or convalescent COVID-19. The chain combines TRBV7-8 with TRBJ1-1; D is uncertain. The CDR3 DNA sequence: TGTGCCAGCAGCTTAGTGCAGGACTTCGCGTCGCGAGCTTTCTTT. Its protein is CASSLVQDFASRAFF.